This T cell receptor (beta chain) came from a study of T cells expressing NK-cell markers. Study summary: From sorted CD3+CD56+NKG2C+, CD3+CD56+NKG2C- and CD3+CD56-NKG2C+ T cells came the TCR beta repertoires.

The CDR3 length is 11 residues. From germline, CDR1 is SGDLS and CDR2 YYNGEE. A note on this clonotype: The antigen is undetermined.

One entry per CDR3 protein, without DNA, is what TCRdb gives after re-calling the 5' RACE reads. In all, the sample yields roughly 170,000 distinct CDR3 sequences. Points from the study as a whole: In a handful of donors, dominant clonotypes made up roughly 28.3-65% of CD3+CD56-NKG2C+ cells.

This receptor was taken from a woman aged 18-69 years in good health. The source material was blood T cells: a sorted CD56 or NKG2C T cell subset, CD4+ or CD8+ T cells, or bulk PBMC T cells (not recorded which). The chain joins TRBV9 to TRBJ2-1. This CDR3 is CASSVDGEQFF.